The clone carrying this TCR beta chain has a count of ten or more. Both TCRalpha and TCRbeta chains were reverse transcribed with V-gene-specific primers. A roughly 22-cycle PCR with a constant-region primer and V-primer adapter amplified TCRs. Isolated mRNA underwent amplification via in vitro transcription. TCRdb re-analysed the reads in MiXCR, keeping a single row per CDR3 protein. The table has tens of thousands of distinct CDR3 sequences, 15% to 20% seen once. Documented time point: before trial treatment. Enrollment required an advanced solid tumor negative for tumor-infiltrating lymphocytes. This specimen comes from a study of low-dose radiotherapy and immunotherapy resistance in tumors. As for the study in general: Cyclophosphamide went in intravenously at 200 mg/m2 every two weeks, one day before radiation and immunotherapy.

The CDR3 contains 14 residues. The V end was cut by 6 bases, the J end by 11 bases, with 23 bases between. CDR1 and CDR2 (germline): DFQATT, SNEGSKA (reference sequence). The rearrangement uses TRBV20-1 and TRBJ1-3, with a possible D match to TRBD1 (6 bases). The source is a male donor with prostate cancer. This specimen was PBMCs, taken before treatment. CDR3 sequence: CSASNRDNRVSIYF. The CDR3, as DNA: TGCAGTGCCAGTAACCGGGACAATCGGGTCTCCATATATTTT.